The next 4 T cell receptor delta chains were all read from a single sample in a study of gamma-delta chains in newborns, infants, children. TCRdb re-called the reads through CATT. The profile shows approximately 5,000 delta-chain clones, 4.5% to 5.5% of them singletons. The source material was blood. These receptors came from a child who was a newborn, infant or young child, either healthy, febrile or measles-vaccinated (not recorded which).

In its sample, this clone was seen a few times. The chain is built from TRDV1 and TRDJ1, with TRDD3 matching over 8 bases. In germline, CDR1 is TSWWSYY, CDR2 QGS. CDR3 size: 15 residues. Losses at the gene ends were 1 base for V and 6 bases for J; bases not matched to a gene: 7. The CDR3, as DNA: TGTGCTCTTGGGGAACAGCCCCCTGGGGGAAATAAACTCATCTTT. Translation gives CALGEQPPGGNKLIF.

Note on this clone: A clone one base away is much larger, so this may be a read error. The CDR3 DNA is TGTGCCTGTGACACCGTCCGGTCAAAAGTCGGAACCGATAAACTCATCTTT. Translating it yields CACDTVRSKVGTDKLIF. The chain is built from TRDV2 and TRDJ1; no firm D call. With 0 bases removed from V and 2 bases from J, the gap between germline ends came to 18 bases. This CDR3 contains 17 residues. Germline V gene lookup returns CDR1 GEAIGNYY and CDR2 EKD.

A remark on this clone: The junction and the germline gene differ at one end; a read error may be behind it. Other DNA sequences in this specimen translate into the identical CDR3. The V call is TRDV2, the J call TRDJ3; 9 positions match TRDD3. The CDR3 runs 19 residues. The germline V gene encodes CDR1 GEAIGNYY and CDR2 EKD. DNA of the CDR3: TGTGCCTGTGACTCGACTGGGGGAACGGCCTCCTGGGACACCCGGCAGATGTTTTTC. Its protein is CACDSTGGTASWDTRQMFF.

By share of the sample, this clone is medium-sized. The rearrangement links TRDV2 to TRDJ1; 10 nucleotides align to TRDD3. Germline CDR1 is GEAIGNYY and CDR2 is EKD. The CDR3 covers 15 residues. Losses at the gene ends were 3 bases for V and 4 bases for J; bases not matched to a gene: 7. The CDR3 spells CACDPLGDSYDKLIF. The CDR3 coding sequence is TGTGCCTGTGACCCACTGGGGGATTCGTACGATAAACTCATCTTT.